The 18 T cell receptor beta chains given below trace back to one sample, sequenced in a study of T cells after yellow fever vaccination. TCRdb recomputed calls from the 5' RACE reads with MiXCR, one row per CDR3 protein. Among 400,000 or so distinct CDR3 sequences, 11% were seen once, and the ten largest hold less than 20%. The source material was PBMCs, sampled on the day of the first yellow fever vaccination. The receptors were gathered from a man aged 18 to 30 who received the YFV17D yellow fever vaccine.

In this sample, this clonotype turned up a few times. The chain couples TRBV7-2 to TRBJ1-1, with D possibly matching TRBD1 (5 bases). CDR1 and CDR2 from the germline V gene are SGHTA and FQGNSA. With 6 bases removed from V and 0 bases from J, the gap between germline ends came to 11 bases. The CDR3 spans 14 residues. CDR3 residues: CASRPGTVNTEAFF. CDR3 in DNA: TGTGCCAGCAGGCCGGGGACCGTGAACACTGAAGCTTTCTTT. Combining the CDR3 with reference TRBV7-2 and TRBJ1-1 gives the whole variable domain GAGVSQSPSNKVTEKGKDVELRCDPISGHTALYWYRQSLGQGLEFLIYFQGNSAPDKSGLPSDRFSAERTGGSVSTLTIQRTQQEDSAVYLCASRPGTVNTEAFFGQGTRLTVV.

This chain joins TRBV9 and TRBJ2-1, with D perhaps TRBD1 (6 bases). With 0 bases removed from V and 7 bases from J, the gap between germline ends came to 8 bases. CDR1 is SGDLS, CDR2 YYNGEE, per germline. The CDR3 runs 13 residues. The CDR3, as DNA: TGTGCCAGCAGCGTAGAAGGGGGTAATGAGCAGTTCTTC. Translating it yields CASSVEGGNEQFF.

This clonotype was recorded many times. This rearrangement joins TRBV7-3 to TRBJ2-5, with D unclear. Germline CDR1 reads SGHTA; CDR2 reads FQGTGA. The CDR3 is made up of 13 amino acids. Trimming took 5 bases from V and 2 from J, leaving 9 bases between them. The CDR3, as DNA: TGTGCCAGCAGCCCCCGCCCGCAAGAGACCCAGTACTTC. Protein product: CASSPRPQETQYF.

In this sample, this clonotype turned up a few times. The chain uses TRBV19 and TRBJ2-6; D is possibly TRBD1 (6 bases). The CDR3 is made up of 15 amino acids. In germline, CDR1 is LNHDA, CDR2 SQIVND (reference sequence). Between the trimmed V and J ends, which lost 6 bases and 2 bases, there was a span of 11 bases. CDR3 coding DNA: TGTGCCAGTAGAATCAGGGGAGCTGGGGCCAACGTCCTGACTTTC. Protein sequence: CASRIRGAGANVLTF.

At least ten counts were recorded for this clonotype. The V and J genes are TRBV5-1 and TRBJ2-3; D may correspond to TRBD1 or TRBD2 (6 bases each). Germline loops: CDR1 SGHRS, CDR2 YFSETQ. This CDR3 contains 14 residues. The V gene lost 3 bases and the J gene lost 3 bases, with 11 bases spanning the gap. CDR3 region: CASSWGAGTDTQYF. CDR3 nucleotide sequence: TGCGCCAGCAGCTGGGGGGCCGGGACAGATACGCAGTATTTT.

This clonotype was counted at least ten times. J is TRBJ2-7 and V is TRBV5-6; 9 nucleotides match TRBD2. J was trimmed by 2 bases and V by 2 bases; bases with no gene match: 8. This CDR3 is built from 16 residues. The germline gives CDR1 SGHDT, CDR2 YYEEEE. CDR3 sequence: CASSFWGGGAAYEQYF. For the CDR3, the DNA is TGTGCCAGCAGCTTTTGGGGCGGGGGGGCGGCCTACGAGCAGTACTTC.

The rearrangement links TRBV5-6 to TRBJ2-1; 8 positions agree with TRBD2. There are 15 residues in the CDR3. V was pared by 1 base and J by 9 bases, with 9 bases of the junction left unmatched. Germline V gives CDR1 SGHDT, CDR2 YYEEEE. The CDR3 DNA reads as TGTGCCAGCAGCTTGTCGGGACTAGTCGGGAGTGAGCAGTTCTTC. Its protein product is CASSLSGLVGSEQFF.

In this sample, this clonotype turned up a few times. The V call is TRBV5-1, the J call TRBJ1-2, with 9 bases fitting TRBD1. The CDR3 loop spans 14 amino acids. V lost 5 bases, J lost 6 bases, and 8 bases stayed unmatched. CDR1 and CDR2 (germline): SGHRS, YFSETQ. The CDR3 here is CASRSGTGTDGYTF. DNA of the CDR3: TGCGCCAGCAGATCCGGGACAGGGACAGATGGCTACACCTTC.

This clonotype was picked up a small number of times. The gene calls are TRBV14 and TRBJ2-5; no reliable D call. Trimming took 4 bases from V and 5 from J, leaving 17 bases between them. The CDR3 consists of 15 residues. Germline CDR1 reads SGHDN; CDR2 reads FVKESK. This CDR3 is CASSPLGQEKETQYF. CDR3 nucleotides: TGTGCCAGCAGCCCGCTCGGCCAAGAAAAGGAGACCCAGTACTTC.

The chain employs TRBV18 and TRBJ2-2; 9 bases are shared with TRBD2. This CDR3 spans 14 amino acids. J gave up 2 bases and V 8 bases, and 3 bases lay outside the gene matches. CDR1 is KGHSH, CDR2 LQKENI, per germline. The CDR3 protein is CASPGLANTGELFF. DNA of the CDR3: TGTGCCAGCCCGGGACTAGCAAACACCGGGGAGCTGTTTTTT.

This clonotype was seen many times. The chain couples TRBV20-1 to TRBJ2-5; TRBD1 matches at 9 bases. Trimming at V came to 6 bases and at J to 3 bases, leaving 5 bases not matched to a gene. The CDR3 has 13 amino acids. From germline, CDR1 is DFQATT and CDR2 SNEGSKA (reference sequence). The CDR3 DNA reads TGCAGTGCCCTGGACAGGGGAGAAGAGACCCAGTACTTC. It is translated as CSALDRGEETQYF.

The CDR3 loop is CATKTGAGANEQFF. As DNA, the CDR3 is TGTGCTACCAAAACCGGGGCAGGGGCGAATGAGCAGTTCTTC. The rearrangement joins TRBV7-3 to TRBJ2-1; tentatively, D is TRBD1 (6 bases). The CDR3 is 14 residues long. Germline V gene sequence: CDR1 SGHTA, CDR2 FQGTGA.

This clonotype was counted a few times. The chain is built from TRBV4-2 and TRBJ2-2; weak D call: TRBD1 (6 bases). V lost 1 base, J lost 5 bases, and 17 bases lay in between. The CDR3 runs 17 residues. CDR1 is LGHNA, CDR2 YNFKEQ, per germline. The CDR3 nucleotides read TGTGCCAGCAGCCAAGCCGGGGCAGGGGTGGAAACCGGGGAGCTGTTTTTT. It encodes CASSQAGAGVETGELFF.

This clonotype came up many times. The chain recombines TRBV9 with TRBJ2-3; D not resolved. Germline loops: CDR1 SGDLS, CDR2 YYNGEE. The CDR3 is 13 residues long. Trimming pared 1 base from V and 0 bases from J, leaving 3 bases between. DNA of the CDR3: TGTGCCAGCAGCGTAACTAGCACAGATACGCAGTATTTT. The encoded protein is CASSVTSTDTQYF.

This clonotype was seen a handful of times. The rearrangement uses TRBV13 and TRBJ1-6, with D unclear. The V end was cut by 4 bases, the J end by 7 bases, with 23 bases between. The CDR3 is made up of 18 amino acids. The V gene's germline CDR1 is PRHDT and CDR2 FYEKMQ (reference sequence). CDR3 residues: CASSSTTNKHSSNSPLHF. CDR3 in DNA: TGTGCCAGCAGCTCCACCACGAACAAACACAGCTCCAATTCACCCCTCCACTTT. Combining the CDR3 with reference TRBV13 and TRBJ1-6 gives the whole variable domain AAGVIQSPRHLIKEKRETATLKCYPIPRHDTVYWYQQGPGQDPQFLISFYEKMQSDKGSIPDRFSAQQFSDYHSELNMSSLELGDSALYFCASSSTTNKHSSNSPLHFGNGTRLTVT.

The table lists this clonotype with a few counts. The chain joins TRBV7-2 to TRBJ1-1; 7 nucleotides agree with TRBD1. J lost 1 base, V lost 5 bases, and 7 bases had no gene match. CDR3 size: 15 residues. The germline V gene encodes CDR1 SGHTA and CDR2 FQGNSA. CDR3 amino acids: CASSPKNRGNTEAFF. CDR3 in DNA: TGTGCCAGCAGCCCTAAAAACAGGGGGAACACTGAAGCTTTCTTT.

In its sample, this clonotype was seen a few times. The rearrangement uses TRBV20-1 and TRBJ1-1; D is undetermined. The germline CDR1 and CDR2 sequences are DFQATT and SNEGSKA (reference sequence). V gave up 2 bases and J gave up 6 bases, with 10 bases separating them. There are 12 residues in the CDR3. CDR3 sequence: CSARKLGAEAFF. In DNA form, the CDR3 reads TGCAGTGCTAGAAAGTTAGGCGCTGAAGCTTTCTTT.

Worth noting for this clonotype: A much larger clonotype is one base distant, so this may be a read error. The chain carries TRBV30 and TRBJ1-1; D is perhaps TRBD1 (6 bases). Per germline, CDR1 GTSNPN and CDR2 SVGIG (reference sequence). The CDR3 has 11 amino acids. V lost 0 bases, J lost 13 bases, and 12 bases lay in between. CDR3 bases: TGTGCCTGGAGTGTACAGGGAATAGTTTTCTTT. As protein: CAWSVQGIVFF.